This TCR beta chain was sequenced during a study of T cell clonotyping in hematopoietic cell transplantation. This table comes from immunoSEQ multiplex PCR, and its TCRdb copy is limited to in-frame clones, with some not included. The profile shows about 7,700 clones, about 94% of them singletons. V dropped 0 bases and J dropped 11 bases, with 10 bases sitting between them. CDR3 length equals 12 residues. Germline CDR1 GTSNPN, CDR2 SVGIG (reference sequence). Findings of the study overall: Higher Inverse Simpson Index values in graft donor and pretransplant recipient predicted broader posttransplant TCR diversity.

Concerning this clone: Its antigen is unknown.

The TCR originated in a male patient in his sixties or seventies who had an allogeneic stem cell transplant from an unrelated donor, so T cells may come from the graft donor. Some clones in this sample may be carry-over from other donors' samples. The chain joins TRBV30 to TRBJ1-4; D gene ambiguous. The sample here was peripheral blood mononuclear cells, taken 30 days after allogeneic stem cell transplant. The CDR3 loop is CAWSVLVGKLFF. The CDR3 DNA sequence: TGTGCCTGGAGTGTACTAGTGGGGAAACTGTTTTTT.